This T cell receptor (beta chain) comes out of a study of PD-1 blockade in classical Hodgkin lymphoma. Findings of the study overall: Complete responders' diversity at baseline resembled that of newly diagnosed patients. Baseline TCR diversity was reportedly lower in newly diagnosed patients than healthy donors. What drove the repertoire differences, possibly disease activity or prior therapy, has not been defined.

Following autologous stem cell transplantation, relapse occurred in every patient, and exposure to brentuximab vedotin varied. Clones were sequenced by immunoSEQ multiplex PCR, and TCRdb holds only the in-frame ones, with some missing. Of 50,000 to 75,000 clones listed, more than 75% were seen once; the top ten hold under 6%. As concerns this clone: Its antigen is undetermined.

Material: peripheral blood mononuclear cells (PBMCs), obtained before the second cycle of nivolumab. The receptor was derived from a human donor with classical Hodgkin lymphoma.

Here the CDR3 reads CATHRGRSRLAGNQETQYF. The CDR3 DNA is TGTGCCACCCACCGGGGAAGGTCCCGACTAGCGGGGAACCAAGAGACCCAGTACTTC. The V and J genes are TRBV2 and TRBJ2-5, with 11 bases identical to TRBD2. This CDR3 has 19 amino acids. Germline assignment: CDR1 SNHLY and CDR2 FYNNEI. Trimming cost V 10 bases and J 0 bases; bases outside gene matches: 19.